The present T cell receptor beta chain was sequenced within a study of shared clonotypes between healthy human individuals (dated by TCRdb to about 2020). Background for the entire study: A few men and a couple of women, aged 18 to 49 years, made up the cohort. Per donor, three plates each were used for CD4 naive and CD4 memory, two for CD8 naive, and one for CD8 memory. To estimate repertoire size and how much clonotype sharing occurs between individuals, the study deeply sequenced the blood TCR repertoires of several healthy adults. To increase sequencing depth and limit assay-specific biases, different laboratories used diverse techniques to prepare libraries and sequence TCR repertoires. Between about 0.8 and 9.5 billion PBMCs per donor were obtained by leukapheresis. On the study overall, not on this receptor specifically: Clonotypes shared by all four sorted-subset donors showed higher generation probabilities than non-shared clonotypes. Across a handful of donors, approximately 5% of naive CD4, roughly 3.3% of naive CD8, around 2.5% of memory CD4, and roughly 0.4% of memory CD8 clonotypes were shared. Naive subsets generally had larger estimated clonotype richness than memory subsets. The small number of donors limited the genetic and exposure-history diversity represented. Pairwise subsampling led to the expectation that sequencing depth would affect the degree of clonotype sharing among donors. Incomplete sequencing was indicated by rarefaction of sorted-subset datasets, despite the large sequencing depth. Sampling was limited to blood, and TCR repertoires in tissue likely differ from TCR repertoires in blood.

TCR CDR3 regions were amplified from genomic DNA by multiplex PCR using the deep immunoSEQ assay. Genomic DNA extracted from each cell subset was distributed evenly over all wells of several immunoSEQ 96-well plates, and each plate served as one replicate. For sorted subsets, roughly 200 ng genomic DNA, equal to 30,000 or so T cell genomes, was loaded into each replicate PCR. Purified libraries were quantified with a Qubit 3.0 fluorometer, sized on a Bioanalyzer 2100, and re-quantified with the KAPA Library Quantification kit. A separate single-read 150-cycle Illumina NextSeq 550 flow cell was used to sequence each immunoSEQ 96-well plate. The paper's processing steps were these. The immunoSEQ output contained only junctional sequences without quality scores, so filtering could not match that applied to full-length reads. To assign V/J genes and CDR3, sequences were annotated using PyIR, a Python wrapper for IgBLAST v1.9, with IMGT germline references. Reads were filtered out if the reads had weak V/J assignments (E-value above 1e-6), no CDR3, stop codons, out-of-frame junctions, or ambiguous translated residues. V3J clonotypes were defined as sequences sharing the same inferred V gene, J gene, and CDR3 amino acid sequence. Percentage overlap between repertoires was computed as shared unique clonotypes divided by the size of the smaller repertoire. Richness of each repertoire was evaluated using RTK rarefaction, the Chao1 estimator, and Recon v2.1 estimates of unobserved clonotypes. Generation probabilities were computed with OLGA for all TCRbeta clonotypes obtained by the gDNA method from four donors. Drawn from immuneACCESS, this table holds only the in-frame rearrangements with V and J called that TCRdb kept. Clones are partly lost; checked studies trace under half to an unresolved V gene and leave the rest unexplained. V, J and clone size derive from that table, while D and trimming were established from the DNA sequence. The sample contains some 2.4 million clones, 93% of them found a single time. The leading ten clones occupy 0.36% of the sample.

The donors were healthy, HIV-negative adults with no recently reported acute infections or vaccinations. Every donor was a Caucasian adult living in Nashville, Tennessee, USA. Magnetic negative selection was used to enrich CD4+ T cells, after which naive cells were positively selected on CD45RA and the negative fraction became the memory subset. Blood was obtained by leukapheresis, after which PBMCs were separated by Ficoll-Histopaque density gradient centrifugation and cryopreserved in liquid nitrogen vapor phase. Analytical flow cytometry was used to check the purity and quantity of every magnetically sorted T cell population. From each sorted fraction, genomic DNA was isolated and quantified by UV absorbance on a Nanodrop 2000c. The germline V gene encodes CDR1 SGHTA and CDR2 FQGNSA. CDR3 length: 16 amino acids, cysteine to phenylalanine. Just the 48-base CDR3 DNA is kept, in frame starting at base 1. The V end gives up 1 base and the J end 7 bases, leaving 6 bases in the junction not matched to a gene.

Turning to this clone: This receptor's antigen is unknown. There are no base qualities to consult, and no much larger clone falls within one base.

Here the chain combines TRBV7-2 and TRBJ2-1; TRBD2 lines up with 11 middle nucleotides. Input material: naive CD4+ T cells from PBMCs. The sample's cell subset or site label is to be understood as: CD45RA+ positively selected. The receptor's source is a man aged 18 to 35 in good health. Some clones in this sample may be carry-over from other donors' samples. CDR3 region: CASSLVSGRAGNEQFF. The nucleotide sequence reads TGTGCCAGCAGCTTAGTTAGCGGGAGGGCCGGGAATGAGCAGTTCTTC. Reference TRBV7-2 and TRBJ2-1 proteins supply the regions before and after the CDR3; the full variable domain is: GAGVSQSPSNKVTEKGKDVELRCDPISGHTALYWYRQSLGQGLEFLIYFQGNSAPDKSGLPSDRFSAERTGGSVSTLTIQRTQQEDSAVYLCASSLVSGRAGNEQFFGPGTRLTVL.